These 8 T cell receptor beta chains were sequenced from one sample in a study of cytomegalovirus exposure and HLA in healthy donors. A multiplex PCR was run with 60 Vbeta primers and 13 Jbeta primers. Sequencing was performed with immunoSEQ multiplex PCR; in TCRdb, only in-frame clones are kept and a portion is missing. The repertoire holds around 130,000 clones, with approximately 70% as singletons. The sequenced sample was PBMCs. All receptors come from a woman in her twenties or thirties in good health and CMV-seronegative.

This rearrangement joins TRBV27 to TRBJ1-5, with a tentative D call TRBD1 (6 bases). The germline CDR1 and CDR2 sequences are MNHEY and SMNVEV (reference sequence). This CDR3 has 12 residues. Trimming removed 4 bases from V and 12 bases from J, with 13 bases in between. The CDR3 nucleotides read TGTGCCAGCAGTTCACTATCAGGGGTCCAGCATTTT. Its translation is CASSSLSGVQHF.

This rearrangement joins TRBV7-3 to TRBJ2-3; 8 bases fit TRBD2. The CDR3 contains 15 residues. Germline CDR1 and CDR2: SGHTA and FQGTGA. With V trimmed by 2 bases and J by 4 bases, 5 bases remained unmatched. Here the CDR3 DNA reads TGTGCCAGCAGCTTACACGGGGGGGCCGCAGATACGCAGTATTTT. Translation: CASSLHGGAADTQYF.

The chain joins TRBV19 to TRBJ1-1, with TRBD1 as a possible D gene (5 bases). V was clipped by 4 bases and J by 1 base, with 13 bases between them. The length of the CDR3 is 15 residues. Germline assignment: CDR1 LNHDA and CDR2 SQIVND (reference sequence). This chain's CDR3 is CASSRPGHKNTEAFF. The CDR3 DNA reads TGTGCCAGTAGTAGGCCCGGACACAAGAACACTGAAGCTTTCTTT.

This chain joins TRBV5-6 and TRBJ2-7; the D is unclear. V was trimmed by 2 bases and J by 0 bases, leaving 9 bases between them. The CDR3 covers 14 residues. Germline V gives CDR1 SGHDT, CDR2 YYEEEE. This CDR3 is CASSFQQTSYEQYF. DNA for the CDR3: TGTGCCAGCAGCTTTCAACAGACCTCCTACGAGCAGTACTTC.

The V and J genes are TRBV6-5 and TRBJ1-6, with D hard to call. This CDR3 region has 16 residues. V was pared by 2 bases and J by 6 bases, with 14 bases between. Germline V lookup: CDR1 MNHEY, CDR2 SVGAGI. As DNA, the CDR3 is TGTGCCAGCAGTTACATGGCAGGCGACCTTAATTCACCCCTCCACTTT. Encoded protein: CASSYMAGDLNSPLHF.

This CDR3 reads CASSRPVGSDWNTEAFF. The CDR3 DNA follows: TGTGCCAGCAGTCGCCCCGTCGGGTCAGATTGGAACACTGAAGCTTTCTTT. The chain uses TRBV7-2 and TRBJ1-1; D gene ambiguous. Germline-derived CDR1 and CDR2 are SGHTA and FQGNSA. Trimming shortened V by 6 bases and J by 1 base, and 21 bases separated the two germline ends. This CDR3 region has 17 residues.

This chain's CDR3 is CASSWDRGNIQYF. Written as DNA, the CDR3 is TGTGCCAGCAGCTGGGACAGGGGGAACATTCAGTACTTC. V usage is TRBV5-5 and J usage is TRBJ2-4, with 11 bases fitting TRBD1. The CDR3 spans 13 residues. With 3 bases clipped from V and 7 bases from J, the junction kept 0 bases outside the gene matches. Germline V gene data show CDR1 as SGHKS and CDR2 as YYEKEE (reference sequence).

V gene TRBV6-5 combines with J gene TRBJ2-7; 11 nucleotides match TRBD2. Per the germline V gene, CDR1 is MNHEY and CDR2 is SVGAGI. This CDR3 is 15 amino acids long. The V gene end was trimmed by 5 bases and the J gene end by 0 bases; junction bases not matched to a gene: 3. CDR3 loop: CASSGTSGRSYEQYV. The CDR3 DNA reads TGTGCCAGCAGTGGGACTAGCGGACGCTCCTACGAGCAGTACGTC.